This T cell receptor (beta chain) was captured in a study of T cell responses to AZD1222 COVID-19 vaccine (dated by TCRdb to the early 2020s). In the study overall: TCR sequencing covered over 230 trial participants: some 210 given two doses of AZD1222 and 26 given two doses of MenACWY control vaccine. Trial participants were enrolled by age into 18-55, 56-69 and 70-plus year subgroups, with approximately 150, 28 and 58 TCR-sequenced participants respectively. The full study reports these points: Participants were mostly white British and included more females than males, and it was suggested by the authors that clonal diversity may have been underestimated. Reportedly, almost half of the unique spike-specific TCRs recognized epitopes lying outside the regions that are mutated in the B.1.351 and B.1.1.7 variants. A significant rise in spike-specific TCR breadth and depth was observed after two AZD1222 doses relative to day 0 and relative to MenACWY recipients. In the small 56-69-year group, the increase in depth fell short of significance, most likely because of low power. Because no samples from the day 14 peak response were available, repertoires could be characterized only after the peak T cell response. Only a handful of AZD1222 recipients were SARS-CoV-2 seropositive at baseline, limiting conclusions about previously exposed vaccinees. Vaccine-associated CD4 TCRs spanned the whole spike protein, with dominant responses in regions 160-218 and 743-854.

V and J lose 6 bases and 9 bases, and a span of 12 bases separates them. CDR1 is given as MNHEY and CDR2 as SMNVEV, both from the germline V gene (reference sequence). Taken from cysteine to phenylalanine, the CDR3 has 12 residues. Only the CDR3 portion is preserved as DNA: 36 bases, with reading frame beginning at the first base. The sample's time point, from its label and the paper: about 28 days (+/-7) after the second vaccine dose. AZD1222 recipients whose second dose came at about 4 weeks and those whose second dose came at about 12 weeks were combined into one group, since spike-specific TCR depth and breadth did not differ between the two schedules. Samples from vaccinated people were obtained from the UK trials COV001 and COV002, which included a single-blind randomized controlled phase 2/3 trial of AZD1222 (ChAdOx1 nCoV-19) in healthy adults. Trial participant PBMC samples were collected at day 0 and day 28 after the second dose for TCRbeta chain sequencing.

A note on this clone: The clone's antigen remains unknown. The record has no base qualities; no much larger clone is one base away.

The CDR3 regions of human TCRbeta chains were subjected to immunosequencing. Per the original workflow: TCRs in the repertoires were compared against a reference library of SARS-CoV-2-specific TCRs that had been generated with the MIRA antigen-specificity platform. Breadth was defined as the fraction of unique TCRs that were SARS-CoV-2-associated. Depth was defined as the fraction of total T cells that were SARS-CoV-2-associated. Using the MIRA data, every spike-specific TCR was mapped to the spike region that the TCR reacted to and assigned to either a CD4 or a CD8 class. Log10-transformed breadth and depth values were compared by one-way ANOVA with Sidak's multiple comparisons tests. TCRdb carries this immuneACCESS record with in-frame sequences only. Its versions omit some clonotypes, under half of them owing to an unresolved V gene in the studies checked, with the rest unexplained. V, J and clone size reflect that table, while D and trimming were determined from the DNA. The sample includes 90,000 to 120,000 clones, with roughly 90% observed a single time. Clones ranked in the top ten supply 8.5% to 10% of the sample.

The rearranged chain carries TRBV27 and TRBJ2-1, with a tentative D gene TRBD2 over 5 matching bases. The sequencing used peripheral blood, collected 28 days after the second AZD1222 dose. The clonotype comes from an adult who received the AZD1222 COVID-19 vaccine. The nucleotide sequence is TGTGCCAGCAGAGCGTCTAGCTTTGAGCAGTTCTTC. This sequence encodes CASRASSFEQFF.